Each of the 13 T cell receptor beta chains below was sequenced from the same sample in a study of CD8 T cells in ankylosing spondylitis. TCRdb passed the 5' RACE reads through MiXCR, listing each CDR3 protein once. The sample carries roughly 30,000 distinct CDR3 sequences, 14% recorded once. The sample was blood. All receptors come from a male donor with ankylosing spondylitis or in good health (not recorded which).

This chain links TRBV2 with TRBJ2-7, with D perhaps TRBD1 (5 bases). This CDR3 has 15 amino acids. Germline values: CDR1 SNHLY, CDR2 FYNNEI. The germline V and J ends were trimmed by 4 bases and 3 bases, with 16 bases remaining between them. CDR3 in DNA: TGTGCCAGCAGTGTTCGGCAGGGCTCCCACTACGAGCAGTACGTC. This codes for CASSVRQGSHYEQYV.

The J gene is TRBJ2-1, the V gene TRBV7-8; TRBD1 or TRBD2 may be the D gene (5 bases each). Germline-derived CDR1 and CDR2 are SGHVS and FQNEAQ. CDR3 size: 15 residues. The V end was cut by 5 bases, the J end by 2 bases, with 13 bases between. DNA of the CDR3: TGTGCCAGCAGCACAGGCCGGGACCCCTACAATGAGCAGTTCTTC. Translation gives CASSTGRDPYNEQFF.

The V and J genes are TRBV7-2 and TRBJ2-1, with a weak D call TRBD1 (6 bases). CDR1 is SGHTA, CDR2 FQGNSA, per germline. The ends were cut back, 3 bases at V and 3 bases at J, with 21 bases in the middle. This CDR3 contains 18 residues. This CDR3 reads CASSLRGSVAKFYNEQFF. CDR3 bases: TGTGCCAGCAGCTTGAGGGGGTCTGTAGCGAAGTTCTACAATGAGCAGTTCTTC.

This clonotype was observed a few times. The gene calls are TRBV20-1 and TRBJ1-3, with D unclear. Trimming shortened V by 5 bases and J by 2 bases, and 16 bases separated the two germline ends. Germline V CDR1 and CDR2: DFQATT, SNEGSKA (reference sequence). This CDR3 contains 15 residues. CDR3 DNA: TGCAGTGCTGGAGGTTCTAACCGGGCTGGAAACACCATATATTTT. It codes for CSAGGSNRAGNTIYF.

Only a few counts were recorded for this clonotype. This chain connects TRBV5-4 to TRBJ2-3; no definite D call. Trimming shortened V by 9 bases and J by 1 base, and 12 bases separated the two germline ends. Germline lookup yields CDR1 SGHNT and CDR2 YYREEE (reference sequence). This CDR3 has 13 residues. The CDR3 is CATKNAGTDTQYF. The CDR3 DNA reads as TGTGCCACCAAGAACGCGGGCACAGATACGCAGTATTTT.

V is TRBV7-2 and J is TRBJ2-1, with no clear D. Germline lookup yields CDR1 SGHTA and CDR2 FQGNSA. This CDR3 contains 11 residues. Deletions cut 5 bases from V and 7 bases from J, with 6 bases between. CDR3 nucleotide sequence: TGTGCCAGCAGCCGGGCAAATGAGCAGTTCTTC. It is translated as CASSRANEQFF.

The chain carries TRBV25-1 and TRBJ1-4, with D perhaps matching TRBD1 (5 bases). This CDR3 region has 16 residues. Trimming cost V 5 bases and J 2 bases, with 15 bases left between them. Germline V gives CDR1 MGHDK, CDR2 SYGVNS. In DNA, the CDR3 is TGTGCCAGCAGTATGGGACTTATACGGACTAATGAAAAACTGTTTTTT. Translating gives CASSMGLIRTNEKLFF.

This clonotype was counted a few times. The J gene is TRBJ2-2, the V gene TRBV7-7, with D uncertain. V gave up 1 base and J gave up 1 base, with 7 bases separating them. The germline gives CDR1 SSHAT, CDR2 FNYEAQ (reference sequence). CDR3 size: 15 residues. DNA of the CDR3: TGTGCCAGCAGCTTAGGCGGAGTGAACACCGGGGAGCTGTTTTTT. Its protein is CASSLGGVNTGELFF.

This CDR3 reads CASSRGRINEKLFF. The CDR3 nucleotides read TGTGCCAGCAGCCGGGGCAGAATTAATGAAAAACTGTTTTTT. The chain uses TRBV14 and TRBJ1-4; D may be TRBD1 (5 bases). Germline lookup yields CDR1 SGHDN and CDR2 FVKESK. V lost 4 bases to trimming and J lost 4 bases, with 10 bases between them. This CDR3 is built from 14 residues.

This clonotype was observed at least ten times. This sequence joins TRBV6-2 or TRBV6-3 and TRBJ2-7; possible D gene TRBD1, 8 bases. The V gene's germline CDR1 is MNHEY and CDR2 SVGEGT. The CDR3 spans 14 residues. The V end lost 7 bases, the J end lost 7 bases, and 20 bases lay between the germline ends. CDR3 sequence reads: CASTGGQGALEQYV. The CDR3 region has the DNA TGTGCCAGCACCGGGGGGCAGGGGGCCCTGGAGCAGTACGTC.

The CDR3 coding sequence is TGTGCCATCAGGATCCGGGAAGCAGATACGCAGTATTTT. Translation gives CAIRIREADTQYF. V gene TRBV10-3 combines with J gene TRBJ2-3; possibly TRBD2 for D (5 bases). This CDR3 comprises 13 residues. V lost 6 bases, J lost 4 bases, and 11 bases lay in between. Germline assignment: CDR1 ENHRY and CDR2 SYGVKD.

The chain has TRBV7-2 and TRBJ2-7; D is ambiguous. Germline CDR1 is SGHTA and CDR2 is FQGNSA. V lost 1 base, J lost 7 bases, and 11 bases lay in between. The CDR3 length is 13 residues. This chain's CDR3 is CASSLGPSGEQYF. CDR3 coding DNA: TGTGCCAGCAGCTTAGGACCTTCGGGTGAGCAGTACTTC. The complete variable domain, with remaining parts taken from reference TRBV7-2 and TRBJ2-7, reads GAGVSQSPSNKVTEKGKDVELRCDPISGHTALYWYRQSLGQGLEFLIYFQGNSAPDKSGLPSDRFSAERTGGSVSTLTIQRTQQEDSAVYLCASSLGPSGEQYFGPGTRLTVT.

This chain uses TRBV12-3 or TRBV12-4 with TRBJ2-2; either TRBD1 or TRBD2 may fit D (5 bases each). V was clipped by 1 base and J by 2 bases, with 20 bases between them. This CDR3 spans 19 amino acids. CDR3 DNA sequence: TGTGCCAGCAGTTTAGGCACCTTCAAAGGGACGGTTAACACCGGGGAGCTGTTTTTT. It is translated as CASSLGTFKGTVNTGELFF.